Listed below are T cell receptor beta chains from one sample, sequenced in a study of type 1 and type 2 diabetes patients. TCRdb recomputed calls from the multiplex PCR reads with MiXCR, one row per CDR3 protein. The table includes about 290,000 distinct CDR3 sequences, around 47% detected once. Sequencing input: peripheral blood mononuclear cells (PBMCs). Receptor source: a man aged 18 to 29 with type 2 diabetes. Each CDR3 is given with its conserved first and last residue. A D gene is named only where the DNA matches it firmly. Size is omitted from some rows. Given values are once, few, many or a class for expanded clones.

clone_size d_call j_call v_call cdr3_nt cdr3_aa
few TRBD1 TRBJ2-3 TRBV30 TGTGCCTATCACGACAGGGGCACAGATACGCAGTATTTT CAYHDRGTDTQYF
many . TRBJ2-1 TRBV25-1 TGTGCCAGCAGTGGGGATTACAATGAGCAGTTCTTC CASSGDYNEQFF
. TRBD1 TRBJ2-1 TRBV6-1 TGCGCCAGCAGTGAATCAGGGGGCTACAATGAGCAGTTCTTC CASSESGGYNEQFF
. . TRBJ2-7 TRBV10-3 TGTGCCATCAGTTCCTTCGGGGAGGCCTCCTACGAGCAGTACTTC CAISSFGEASYEQYF
. . TRBJ2-7 TRBV5-1 TGCGCCAGCAGCTTGCGTTCCGGGACGGGGAATAAAGAGCAGTACTTC CASSLRSGTGNKEQYF
many . TRBJ2-3 TRBV15 TGTGCCACCAGCAGAGAGGGCCTGACAGATACGCAGTATTTT CATSREGLTDTQYF
once . TRBJ2-7 TRBV6-5 TGTGCGGTCGGGACATTTCTCTACGAGCAGTACTTC CAVGTFLYEQYF
few . TRBJ1-4 TRBV19 TGTGCCAGTAGTAGGTCTCGGTATCGTCTCGATGAAAAACTGTTTTTT CASSRSRYRLDEKLFF
. . TRBJ1-4 TRBV7-8 TGTGCCAGCAGCCTCCCATTATTTAGCCCTGAAAAACTGTTTTTT CASSLPLFSPEKLFF
. TRBD2 TRBJ2-7 TRBV24-1 TGTGCCACCAGTGATTTTGCGGGAGGCCGCTACGAGCAGTACTTC CATSDFAGGRYEQYF
many . TRBJ2-7 TRBV15 TGTGCCACCTCTAGAGCGGACATCTCCTACGAGCAGTACTTC CATSRADISYEQYF
few . TRBJ1-1 TRBV7-4 TGTGCCAGCAGCTCTGCCTGGAACACTGAAGCTTTCTTT CASSSAWNTEAFF
. TRBD1 TRBJ2-1 TRBV7-8 TGTGCCAGCAGCTCCCGGGACAGGAGGTACAATGAGCAGTTCTTC CASSSRDRRYNEQFF
. . TRBJ1-1 TRBV9 TGTGCCAGCAGCGTAGACTACACGAACACTGAAGCTTTCTTT CASSVDYTNTEAFF
. TRBD2 TRBJ2-7 TRBV7-2 TGTGCCAGCAGCTCACCCGAGATAGCACTAGCGAGGGAGGGGCCCTACGAGCAGTACTTC CASSSPEIALAREGPYEQYF
. TRBD2 TRBJ2-3 TRBV12-3/TRBV12-4 TGTGCCAGCAGTCAATCCGGGACTAGCGGGGGGGGCGACACAGATACGCAGTATTTT CASSQSGTSGGGDTDTQYF
. . TRBJ2-5 TRBV7-2 TGTGCCAGCAGCTTGGTGGGCCAGAGCGAGACCCAGTACTTC CASSLVGQSETQYF
. TRBD1 TRBJ2-2 TRBV28 TGTGCCAGCAGTCAGCCGGGACAGAGCACCGGGGAGCTGTTTTTT CASSQPGQSTGELFF
. . TRBJ1-4 TRBV7-3 TGTGCCAGCAGCCCAGTTCTCGGGCGGACATCAGGGGAAAAACTGTTTTTT CASSPVLGRTSGEKLFF
. TRBD2 TRBJ2-1 TRBV20-1 TGCAGTGCAGGATCTCCGGGAGGGCCGGATAATGAGCAGTTCTTC CSAGSPGGPDNEQFF
. TRBD2 TRBJ2-5 TRBV5-1 TGCGCCAGCAGCTTACTACTAGCGGGGATTCAAGAGACCCAGTACTTC CASSLLLAGIQETQYF
few TRBD2 TRBJ2-7 TRBV29-1 TGCAGCGTTGTAGGCAGTGGTGCGGGAGGGCCTTGGGAGCAGTACTTC CSVVGSGAGGPWEQYF
few . TRBJ1-2 TRBV20-1 TGCAGTGCTAGTGGGGCAGAGACATATGGCTACACCTTC CSASGAETYGYTF
. . TRBJ2-7 TRBV7-9 TGTGCCAGCAGCCAAGGGTTGGGGGGCTACGAGCAGTACTTC CASSQGLGGYEQYF
few . TRBJ1-5 TRBV19 TGTGCCAGTAGCAGCAACCCAACCTATCAGCCCCAGCATTTT CASSSNPTYQPQHF
. . TRBJ1-2 TRBV27 TGTGCCAGCAGTTTATCCTGGACGGAGGTTCGTGGCTACACCTTC CASSLSWTEVRGYTF
. . TRBJ2-5 TRBV20-1 TGCAGTGCTAGACAGGGTATGGCCCAGTACTTC CSARQGMAQYF
. . TRBJ2-2 TRBV6-1 TGTGCCAGCAGTGATATTATAGGGCTGTTTTTT CASSDIIGLFF
few . TRBJ1-1 TRBV19 TGTGCCAGTAGTATAGGTTGGGGGCACACTGAAGCTTTCTTT CASSIGWGHTEAFF
. . TRBJ2-5 TRBV2 TGTGCCAGCAGTGATTTGTGGGTGACCCAGTACTTC CASSDLWVTQYF
. . TRBJ1-5 TRBV12-5 TGTGCTAGTTCTGTTGGTTGGGATAGCAATCAGCCCCAGCATTTT CASSVGWDSNQPQHF
. . TRBJ2-7 TRBV4-1 TGCGCCAGCAGCCTTGGACTTGCAGGATACTACGAGCAGTACTTC CASSLGLAGYYEQYF
. . TRBJ2-7 TRBV18 TGTGCCAGCTCACCCCGGGGACACGAGCAGTACTTC CASSPRGHEQYF
. . TRBJ1-1 TRBV30 TGTGCCTGGAGAGGGAAAGGGGGCACTGAAGCTTTCTTT CAWRGKGGTEAFF
. . TRBJ1-5 TRBV19 TGTGCCAGTAGTATTGAGGGGTTTCAGCCCCAGCATTTT CASSIEGFQPQHF
. . TRBJ1-6 TRBV30 TGTGCCTGGAGTCATAATTCACCCCTCCACTTT CAWSHNSPLHF